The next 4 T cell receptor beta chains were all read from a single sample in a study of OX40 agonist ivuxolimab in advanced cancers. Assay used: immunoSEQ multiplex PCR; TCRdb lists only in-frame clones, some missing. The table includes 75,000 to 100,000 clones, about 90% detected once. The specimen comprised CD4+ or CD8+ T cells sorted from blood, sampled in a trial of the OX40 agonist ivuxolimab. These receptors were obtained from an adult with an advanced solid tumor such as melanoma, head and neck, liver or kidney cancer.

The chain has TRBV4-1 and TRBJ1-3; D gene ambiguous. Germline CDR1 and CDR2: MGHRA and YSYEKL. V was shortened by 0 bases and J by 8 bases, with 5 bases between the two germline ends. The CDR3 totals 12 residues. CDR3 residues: CASSQDLDTIYF. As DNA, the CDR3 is TGCGCCAGCAGCCAAGATCTGGACACCATATATTTT.

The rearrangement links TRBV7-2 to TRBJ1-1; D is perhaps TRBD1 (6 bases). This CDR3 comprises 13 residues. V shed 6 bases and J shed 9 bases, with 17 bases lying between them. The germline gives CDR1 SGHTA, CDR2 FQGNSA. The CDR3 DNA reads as TGTGCCAGCAGGGGTAACAGGGAATCCAAAGCTTTCTTT. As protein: CASRGNRESKAFF.

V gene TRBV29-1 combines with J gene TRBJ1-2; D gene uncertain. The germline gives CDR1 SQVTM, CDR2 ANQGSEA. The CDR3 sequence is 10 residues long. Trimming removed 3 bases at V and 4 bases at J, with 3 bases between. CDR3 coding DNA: TGCAGCGTTGAGGGCTATGGCTACACCTTC. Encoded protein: CSVEGYGYTF. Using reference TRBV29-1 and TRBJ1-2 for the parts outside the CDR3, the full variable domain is SAVISQKPSRDICQRGTSLTIQCQVDSQVTMMFWYRQQPGQSLTLIATANQGSEATYESGFVIDKFPISRPNLTFSTLTVSNMSPEDSSIYLCSVEGYGYTFGSGTRLTVV.

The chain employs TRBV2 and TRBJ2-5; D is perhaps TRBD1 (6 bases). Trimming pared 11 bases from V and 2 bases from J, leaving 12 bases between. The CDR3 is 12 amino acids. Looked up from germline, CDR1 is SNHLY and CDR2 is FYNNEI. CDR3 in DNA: TGTGCCCTACAGGGAGAGCAAGAGACCCAGTACTTC. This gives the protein CALQGEQETQYF.